Included here is one TCR beta chain sequence, with context. The antigen remains unidentified. Additional DNA sequences in this sample encode the identical CDR3. This record comes from a study of beta chain features in type 1 diabetes. Study background: Patients looked much like healthy donors when it came to age, gender and cell yields. All samples together contributed 85 million to 120 million sorted cells for examination. Regarding the study as a whole: Shortening of TCRB CDR3s, moderate but significant, appeared in all four CD4+ subsets of Type 1 diabetes patients.

CDR3 length: 11 residues. Trimming shortened V by 5 bases and J by 4 bases, and 5 bases separated the two germline ends. In germline, CDR1 is SEHNR, CDR2 FQNEAQ (reference sequence). Every bit of the isolated RNA underwent reverse transcription, so sequencing read expressed TCRB transcripts. Average reads for naive, central memory and regulatory T cell samples were about 3.57 million. Repertoires were generated with immunoSEQ multiplex PCR, while TCRdb's copy carries only in-frame clones and drops some. The table shows some 660,000 clones, with over 12% occurring only once. Central memory, naive, regulatory and stem cell-like memory CD4+ cells were sorted by CD45RO/CCR7/CD25/CD127/CD95/CD27.

The TCR originated in a young man with type 1 diabetes. The sequenced sample consisted of naive CD4+ T cells from blood. The gene calls are TRBV7-9 and TRBJ2-5; D not certain. In DNA form, the CDR3 reads TGTGCCAGCAGCCCGGCAGAGACCCAGTACTTC. Protein product: CASSPAETQYF.